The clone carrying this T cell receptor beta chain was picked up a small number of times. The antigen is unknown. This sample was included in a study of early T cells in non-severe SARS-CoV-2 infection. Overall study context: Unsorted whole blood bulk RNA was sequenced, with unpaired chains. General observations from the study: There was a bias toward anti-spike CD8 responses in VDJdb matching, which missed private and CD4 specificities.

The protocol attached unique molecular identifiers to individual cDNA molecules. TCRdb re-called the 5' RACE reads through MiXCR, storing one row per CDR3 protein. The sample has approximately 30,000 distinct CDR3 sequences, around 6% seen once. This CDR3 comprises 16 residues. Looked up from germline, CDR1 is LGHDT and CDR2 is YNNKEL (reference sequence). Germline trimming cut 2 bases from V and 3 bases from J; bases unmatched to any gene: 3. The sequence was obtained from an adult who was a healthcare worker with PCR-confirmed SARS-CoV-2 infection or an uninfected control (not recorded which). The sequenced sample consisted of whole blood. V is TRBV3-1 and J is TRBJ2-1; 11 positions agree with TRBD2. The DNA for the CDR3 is TGTGCCAGCAGCCAATTGACTAGCGGGGTCTACAATGAGCAGTTCTTC. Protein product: CASSQLTSGVYNEQFF.